The 18 T cell receptor beta chains listed next were all sequenced from one sample in a study of blood T cell repertoires in COVID-19. Repertoires were generated with immunoSEQ multiplex PCR, while TCRdb's copy carries only in-frame clones and drops some. The sample holds around 260,000 clones, roughly 85% seen once. Sequenced input: peripheral blood. These receptors were collected from a human donor in a cohort sampled during active COVID-19.

This clone occurred once. The J gene is TRBJ1-1, the V gene TRBV28; D is unresolved. Germline V gives CDR1 MDHEN, CDR2 SYDVKM. The V and J ends lost 7 bases and 3 bases respectively, with 3 bases between them. The CDR3 sequence is 10 residues long. CDR3 nucleotide sequence: TGTGCCAGCATCGACACTGAAGCTTTCTTT. This gives the protein CASIDTEAFF. Together with reference TRBV28 and TRBJ1-1, the CDR3 gives the full variable domain: DVKVTQSSRYLVKRTGEKVFLECVQDMDHENMFWYRQDPGLGLRLIYFSYDVKMKEKGDIPEGYSVSREKKERFSLILESASTNQTSMYLCASIDTEAFFGQGTRLTVV.

In nucleotides, the CDR3 is TGTGCCAGTAGTTCCGGTTCTTTCGGGAGCAATCAGCCCCAGCATTTT. Its protein is CASSSGSFGSNQPQHF. The chain uses TRBV19 and TRBJ1-5; D is undetermined. The CDR3 is 16 amino acids. V lost 5 bases and J lost 1, with 15 bases in between. Germline CDR1 and CDR2: LNHDA and SQIVND (reference sequence). Filled out from reference TRBV19 and TRBJ1-5, the complete variable domain reads DGGITQSPKYLFRKEGQNVTLSCEQNLNHDAMYWYRQDPGQGLRLIYYSQIVNDFQKGDIAEGYSVSREKKESFPLTVTSAQKNPTAFYLCASSSGSFGSNQPQHFGDGTRLSIL.

This sequence joins TRBV7-9 and TRBJ2-2; D possibly corresponds to TRBD2 (5 bases). CDR3 length equals 15 residues. Germline lookup yields CDR1 SEHNR and CDR2 FQNEAQ (reference sequence). V gave up 3 bases and J gave up 0 bases, with 8 bases separating them. CDR3 sequence reads: CASSLTGSNTGELFF. In nucleotides, the CDR3 is TGTGCCAGCAGCTTGACGGGATCGAACACCGGGGAGCTGTTTTTT.

V gene TRBV14 combines with J gene TRBJ2-2, with a possible D match to TRBD2 (5 bases). Trimming took off 3 bases at V and 7 bases at J, with 15 bases between the two ends. The CDR3 length is 15 residues. Germline V gene sequence: CDR1 SGHDN, CDR2 FVKESK. For the CDR3, the DNA is TGTGCCAGCAGCCAGGGATGGGGAGCCCTCGGGGAGCTGTTTTTT. It encodes CASSQGWGALGELFF. Full variable domain (rest looked up from reference TRBV14 and TRBJ2-2): EAGVTQFPSHSVIEKGQTVTLRCDPISGHDNLYWYRRVMGKEIKFLLHFVKESKQDESGMPNNRFLAERTGGTYSTLKVQPAELEDSGVYFCASSQGWGALGELFFGEGSRLTVL.

The chain links TRBV20-1 to TRBJ2-3; TRBD2 agrees at 11 bases. Germline V lookup: CDR1 DFQATT, CDR2 SNEGSKA (reference sequence). The CDR3 totals 16 residues. V was pared by 3 bases and J by 0 bases, with 5 bases of the junction left unmatched. CDR3 protein: CSASRLAGSSTDTQYF. Here the CDR3 DNA reads TGCAGTGCTAGTAGACTAGCGGGGTCTAGCACAGATACGCAGTATTTT.

The chain recombines TRBV7-3 with TRBJ2-3; the match to TRBD1 covers 9 bases. This CDR3 comprises 22 residues. From germline, CDR1 is SGHTA and CDR2 FQGTGA. After removal of 2 bases from V and 1 base from J, the junction contained 22 bases not matched to a gene. Here the CDR3 DNA reads TGTGCCAGCAGCTTACCCCTGCCCTCTCGGTCCGACAGGGGGTTCGGCACAGATACGCAGTATTTT. Protein product: CASSLPLPSRSDRGFGTDTQYF.

The chain recombines TRBV10-3 with TRBJ2-7; the D is unclear. Per the germline V gene, CDR1 is ENHRY and CDR2 is SYGVKD. This CDR3 is 12 amino acids long. Trimming removed 3 bases from V and 0 bases from J, with 3 bases in between. The CDR3 nucleotides are TGTGCCATCAGTGACAGCTCCTACGAGCAGTACTTC. It is translated as CAISDSSYEQYF.

The chain couples TRBV9 to TRBJ2-1, with TRBD1 matching over 8 bases. CDR3 length: 16 amino acids. Germline CDR1 and CDR2: SGDLS and YYNGEE. The V and J ends lost 3 bases and 2 bases, in that order; junction bases with no gene match: 7. The CDR3 region has the DNA TGTGCCAGCAGCGCCCGGGACAGGCCTGCCTACAATGAGCAGTTCTTC. This translates into CASSARDRPAYNEQFF. The variable domain in full, completed from reference TRBV9 and TRBJ2-1, reads DSGVTQTPKHLITATGQRVTLRCSPRSGDLSVYWYQQSLDQGLQFLIQYYNGEERAKGNILERFSAQQFPDLHSELNLSSLELGDSALYFCASSARDRPAYNEQFFGPGTRLTVL.

This chain links TRBV2 with TRBJ1-1; D remains ambiguous. The CDR3 consists of 13 residues. CDR1 and CDR2 from the germline V gene are SNHLY and FYNNEI. V was pared by 5 bases and J by 4 bases, with 11 bases between. The DNA of the CDR3 is TGTGCCAGCAGTTGGGGAGAGCTCACTGAAGCTTTCTTT. Translating it yields CASSWGELTEAFF. The entire variable domain, with the rest obtained from reference TRBV2 and TRBJ1-1, is as follows: EPEVTQTPSHQVTQMGQEVILRCVPISNHLYFYWYRQILGQKVEFLVSFYNNEISEKSEIFDDQFSVERPDGSNFTLKIRSTKLEDSAMYFCASSWGELTEAFFGQGTRLTVV.

The J gene is TRBJ2-7, the V gene TRBV6-6; a weak D match, TRBD2 (5 bases). Germline V gene sequence: CDR1 MNHNY, CDR2 SVGAGI (reference sequence). The ends were cut back, 2 bases at V and 3 bases at J, with 8 bases in the middle. This CDR3 is built from 13 residues. The CDR3 region is CASSYGLGYEQYF. The CDR3 nucleotides are TGTGCCAGCAGTTACGGACTGGGCTACGAGCAGTACTTC.

This rearrangement joins TRBV19 to TRBJ2-1; TRBD2 matches 13 bases. The CDR3 loop spans 19 amino acids. In germline, CDR1 is LNHDA, CDR2 SQIVND (reference sequence). V lost 3 bases, J lost 3 bases, and 11 bases stayed unmatched. Here the CDR3 reads CASSMPRLAGGKNYNEQFF. The CDR3 DNA reads as TGTGCCAGTAGTATGCCCAGACTAGCGGGAGGAAAAAACTACAATGAGCAGTTCTTC.

The chain combines TRBV27 with TRBJ1-4; possibly TRBD1 for D (6 bases). Between the trimmed V and J ends, which lost 2 bases and 8 bases, there was a span of 21 bases. CDR1 and CDR2 from the germline V gene are MNHEY and SMNVEV (reference sequence). CDR3 length: 17 residues. The CDR3 sequence: CASSLVGGSPRGEKLFF. The CDR3 coding sequence is TGTGCCAGCAGTTTAGTGGGTGGTTCCCCTAGGGGGGAAAAACTGTTTTTT.

The rearrangement links TRBV28 to TRBJ1-4; D remains unclear. The CDR3 is 14 residues long. V was trimmed by 2 bases and J by 7 bases, leaving 11 bases between them. Germline V gene data show CDR1 as MDHEN and CDR2 as SYDVKM. CDR3 sequence (DNA): TGTGCCAGCAGTTTACTCCAACTCGGTGAAAAACTGTTTTTT. Translating it yields CASSLLQLGEKLFF.

The V call is TRBV28, the J call TRBJ2-1, with D unclear. The ends were cut back, 6 bases at V and 9 bases at J, with 9 bases in the middle. Germline assignment: CDR1 MDHEN and CDR2 SYDVKM. This CDR3 is 11 amino acids long. The CDR3: CASRWLAEQFF. CDR3 nucleotide sequence: TGTGCCAGCAGATGGTTGGCTGAGCAGTTCTTC. Full variable domain (rest looked up from reference TRBV28 and TRBJ2-1): DVKVTQSSRYLVKRTGEKVFLECVQDMDHENMFWYRQDPGLGLRLIYFSYDVKMKEKGDIPEGYSVSREKKERFSLILESASTNQTSMYLCASRWLAEQFFGPGTRLTVL.

The CDR3: CASSYSQGSGNTIYF. CDR3 sequence (DNA): TGTGCCAGCAGTTATTCGCAGGGTTCTGGAAACACCATATATTTT. J is TRBJ1-3 and V is TRBV6-6; tentatively, D is TRBD1 (5 bases). Trimming took off 3 bases at V and 1 base at J, with 10 bases between the two ends. This CDR3 contains 15 residues. Germline CDR1 reads MNHNY; CDR2 reads SVGAGI (reference sequence).

The chain uses TRBV9 and TRBJ2-3; D is ambiguous. The V gene lost 0 bases and the J gene lost 2 bases, with 10 bases spanning the gap. Germline-derived CDR1 and CDR2 are SGDLS and YYNGEE. The CDR3 extends over 15 amino acids. The CDR3 here is CASSVGADTTDTQYF. CDR3 sequence (DNA): TGTGCCAGCAGCGTAGGCGCCGATACCACAGATACGCAGTATTTT.

V and J are TRBV4-2 and TRBJ2-2; tentative D call: TRBD1 (5 bases). CDR1 LGHNA and CDR2 YNFKEQ come from the germline V gene. V lost 6 bases and J 0 bases, leaving 8 bases between the germline ends. This CDR3 spans 14 amino acids. The CDR3 loop is CASRGLSNTGELFF. As DNA, the CDR3 is TGTGCCAGCAGGGGGCTTTCGAACACCGGGGAGCTGTTTTTT.

This chain connects TRBV5-1 to TRBJ2-1; TRBD2 agrees at 11 bases. From germline, CDR1 is SGHRS and CDR2 YFSETQ. The CDR3 extends over 15 amino acids. J was trimmed by 2 bases and V by 8 bases; bases with no gene match: 6. The CDR3 region is CASQTSGNAYNEQFF. The CDR3, as DNA: TGCGCCAGTCAGACTAGCGGGAACGCCTACAATGAGCAGTTCTTC.